Given below is one T cell receptor beta chain in context. Germline V lookup: CDR1 SGHTA, CDR2 FQGNSA. V lost 5 bases and J lost 3, with 14 bases in between. The CDR3 sequence is 14 residues long. Clones were read by immunoSEQ multiplex PCR, and TCRdb kept only the in-frame ones, dropping some. This table has 150,000 to 200,000 clones, around nine tenths appearing once. This sample stems from a study of control samples from healthy donors and cancer patients. The chain carries TRBV7-2 and TRBJ2-7; D may be TRBD1 or TRBD2 (5 bases each). The source of this sequence is a man aged 30-40 years in good health. What was sequenced was blood. The CDR3 here is CASSPGADFYEQYF. The CDR3 region has the DNA TGTGCCAGCAGCCCCGGGGCAGACTTCTACGAGCAGTACTTC.